The 24 T cell receptor beta chains in this list originate from one sample, sequenced in a study of siplizumab effects on memory and regulatory T cells. TCRdb's table, derived via immunoSEQ multiplex PCR, lists solely in-frame clones and lacks some. Here the sample spans 90,000 to 110,000 clones, about 92% being singletons. The sample taken for sequencing was Tregs sorted from blood. The receptors shown here come from a human donor in good health.

The chain combines TRBV7-9 with TRBJ2-1, with 7 bases fitting TRBD2. Per the germline V gene, CDR1 is SEHNR and CDR2 is FQNEAQ (reference sequence). The CDR3 has 14 amino acids. V lost 5 bases and J lost 15; bases outside the gene matches: 16. CDR3 in amino acids: CASSTPHPGGLPFF. The CDR3 region has the DNA TGTGCCAGCAGCACACCACACCCGGGGGGACTCCCGTTCTTC.

The chain recombines TRBV6-6 with TRBJ2-3; 8 nucleotides agree with TRBD2. CDR3 size: 16 residues. V was pared by 5 bases and J by 2 bases, with 9 bases of the junction left unmatched. Germline V lookup: CDR1 MNHNY, CDR2 SVGAGI (reference sequence). Written as DNA, the CDR3 is TGTGCCAGCAGTCGCACTAGCGGCGTACACACAGATACGCAGTATTTT. This encodes CASSRTSGVHTDTQYF.

The chain combines TRBV6-6 with TRBJ1-2, with D perhaps matching TRBD1 (5 bases). Germline-derived CDR1 and CDR2 are MNHNY and SVGAGI (reference sequence). CDR3 length: 13 amino acids. The V end was cut by 0 bases, the J end by 8 bases, with 10 bases between. For the CDR3, the DNA is TGTGCCAGCAGTTACTCGGGGGGTATGGGCTACACCTTC. This sequence encodes CASSYSGGMGYTF.

V and J are TRBV5-1 and TRBJ2-2; TRBD1 matches at 7 bases. The length of the CDR3 is 16 residues. J lost 2 bases, V lost 3 bases, and 7 bases had no gene match. Germline V lookup: CDR1 SGHRS, CDR2 YFSETQ. CDR3 in DNA: TGCGCCAGCAGCTGGAGGACAGGCGCCAACACCGGGGAGCTGTTTTTT. It encodes CASSWRTGANTGELFF.

This sequence joins TRBV19 and TRBJ1-2, with D perhaps TRBD1 (5 bases). The V and J ends lost 7 bases and 3 bases respectively, with 12 bases between them. Germline V gene sequence: CDR1 LNHDA, CDR2 SQIVND (reference sequence). This CDR3 region has 13 residues. In nucleotides, the CDR3 is TGTGCCAGTAAATTAGGGACGGACTATGGCTACACCTTC. It codes for CASKLGTDYGYTF.

The V call is TRBV2, the J call TRBJ2-1; D call uncertain. Germline lookup yields CDR1 SNHLY and CDR2 FYNNEI. This CDR3 contains 13 residues. Trimming took 6 bases from V and 8 from J, leaving 14 bases between them. Here the CDR3 reads CASRKTPFDEQFF. The CDR3 coding sequence is TGTGCCAGCAGGAAGACTCCTTTTGATGAGCAGTTCTTC.

CDR3 sequence reads: CASAQGTSSGANVLTF. The CDR3 coding sequence is TGTGCCAGCGCTCAGGGGACCTCCTCTGGGGCCAACGTCCTGACTTTC. The V and J genes are TRBV5-4 and TRBJ2-6; possible D gene TRBD1, 6 bases. Between the trimmed V and J ends, which lost 7 bases and 0 bases, there was a span of 14 bases. Germline lookup yields CDR1 SGHNT and CDR2 YYREEE (reference sequence). The CDR3 length is 16 residues.

The CDR3 region is CASSSPTGHTEAFF. Here the CDR3 DNA reads TGTGCCAGCAGTTCTCCGACAGGGCACACTGAAGCTTTCTTT. The chain links TRBV27 to TRBJ1-1; 7 nucleotides line up with TRBD1. V dropped 4 bases and J dropped 3; count of bases not matched to a gene: 5. The length of the CDR3 is 14 residues. The germline V gene has CDR1 MNHEY and CDR2 SMNVEV (reference sequence).

J is TRBJ2-7 and V is TRBV7-8, with D unclear. The germline V gene encodes CDR1 SGHVS and CDR2 FQNEAQ. V was shortened by 3 bases and J by 5 bases, with 5 bases between the two germline ends. There are 11 residues in the CDR3. The CDR3 coding sequence is TGTGCCAGCAGCTTCATCCACGAGCAGTACTTC. Protein sequence: CASSFIHEQYF.

This chain links TRBV9 with TRBJ2-7; 8 nucleotides match TRBD1. The germline V gene has CDR1 SGDLS and CDR2 YYNGEE. There are 15 residues in the CDR3. The V gene end was trimmed by 0 bases and the J gene end by 4 bases; junction bases not matched to a gene: 6. As DNA, the CDR3 is TGTGCCAGCAGCGTAGACGGACAGGGTATGTACGAGCAGTACTTC. Encoded protein: CASSVDGQGMYEQYF.

The gene calls are TRBV11-3 and TRBJ2-3; either TRBD1 or TRBD2 may fit D (7 bases each). The CDR3 length is 12 residues. Germline loops: CDR1 SGHNT, CDR2 YENEEA. V was shortened by 5 bases and J by 8 bases, with 11 bases between the two germline ends. The CDR3 region is CASSPGGGTQYF. For the CDR3, the DNA is TGTGCCAGCAGCCCAGGGGGGGGTACGCAGTATTTT.

In this sample, this clone turned up once. The chain links TRBV2 to TRBJ2-7; D tentatively fits TRBD1 or TRBD2 (7 bases each). Trimming cost V 8 bases and J 5 bases, with 16 bases left between them. CDR1 and CDR2 from the germline V gene are SNHLY and FYNNEI. This CDR3 region has 13 residues. CDR3 sequence reads: CASSQTGRDEQYF. In nucleotides, the CDR3 is TGTGCCAGCTCCCAGACAGGGAGGGACGAGCAGTACTTC. The full variable domain, completed using reference TRBV2 and TRBJ2-7, is EPEVTQTPSHQVTQMGQEVILRCVPISNHLYFYWYRQILGQKVEFLVSFYNNEISEKSEIFDDQFSVERPDGSNFTLKIRSTKLEDSAMYFCASSQTGRDEQYFGPGTRLTVT.

CDR3 sequence reads: CASSLVPSGGDYQETQYF. The DNA for the CDR3 is TGTGCCAGCAGCTTAGTTCCGAGCGGGGGTGATTACCAAGAGACCCAGTACTTC. The rearrangement links TRBV7-2 to TRBJ2-5; TRBD2 aligns across 8 bases. Germline lookup yields CDR1 SGHTA and CDR2 FQGNSA. After removal of 1 base from V and 0 bases from J, the junction contained 10 bases not matched to a gene. The CDR3 is 18 amino acids.

CDR3 amino acids: CASNRAGELFF. The CDR3 nucleotides read TGTGCCAGCAATCGTGCCGGGGAGCTGTTTTTT. V is TRBV2 and J is TRBJ2-2; D gene ambiguous. There are 11 residues in the CDR3. Germline V CDR1 and CDR2: SNHLY, FYNNEI. Trimming removed 7 bases from V and 6 bases from J, with 6 bases in between.

V usage is TRBV7-2 and J usage is TRBJ2-7; 7 bases are shared with TRBD1. J lost 4 bases, V lost 5 bases, and 8 bases had no gene match. Germline CDR1 SGHTA, CDR2 FQGNSA. The CDR3 has 14 amino acids. In DNA, the CDR3 is TGTGCCAGCAGCCGGGGACAGATGAAATACGAGCAGTACTTC. Protein product: CASSRGQMKYEQYF.

V is TRBV6-1 and J is TRBJ2-7; D possibly corresponds to TRBD1 (5 bases). V dropped 6 bases and J dropped 3 bases, with 12 bases sitting between them. CDR3 length: 13 residues. Germline V gene sequence: CDR1 MNHNS, CDR2 SASEGT. CDR3 amino acids: CASSNQGYYEQYF. The CDR3 nucleotides are TGTGCCAGCAGCAACCAGGGTTACTACGAGCAGTACTTC.

In its sample, this clone was seen once. The rearrangement uses TRBV7-2 and TRBJ2-7; D possibly corresponds to TRBD1 (5 bases). The germline gives CDR1 SGHTA, CDR2 FQGNSA. Trimming took off 1 base at V and 6 bases at J, with 10 bases between the two ends. The CDR3 totals 13 residues. For the CDR3, the DNA is TGTGCCAGCAGCTTAGGTCCAGGGATCGAGCAGTACTTC. Its protein is CASSLGPGIEQYF.

As DNA, the CDR3 is TGTGCCAGCAGCTCTCGGCCAGCCGAGTACTTC. This sequence encodes CASSSRPAEYF. The chain recombines TRBV5-8 with TRBJ2-7; no clear D. The CDR3 runs 11 residues. V was pared by 3 bases and J by 11 bases, with 12 bases between. Germline lookup yields CDR1 SGHTS and CDR2 YDEGEE.

The chain combines TRBV9 with TRBJ2-7, with 11 bases aligning to TRBD2. The CDR3 has 15 residues. CDR1 is SGDLS, CDR2 YYNGEE, per germline. V was clipped by 2 bases and J by 5 bases; unmatched bases: 6. The CDR3: CASSVGSGRANEQYF. As DNA, the CDR3 is TGTGCCAGCAGCGTGGGTAGCGGGAGGGCCAACGAGCAGTACTTC.

The CDR3: CASSRAGTYYGYTF. The DNA of the CDR3 is TGTGCCAGCAGCCGTGCAGGGACTTACTATGGCTACACCTTC. This chain links TRBV7-9 with TRBJ1-2, with D possibly TRBD1 on 5 matching bases. The germline V gene has CDR1 SEHNR and CDR2 FQNEAQ (reference sequence). Trimming took 5 bases from V and 3 from J, leaving 13 bases between them. The CDR3 length is 14 residues.

The chain uses TRBV6-5 and TRBJ1-4; a possible D gene is TRBD1 (5 bases). Germline-derived CDR1 and CDR2 are MNHEY and SVGAGI. The CDR3 covers 14 residues. Trimming left V 6 bases short and J 7 bases short, with 15 bases between. DNA for the CDR3: TGTGCCAGCAGGAGGGGAGAGGGCGGTGAAAAACTGTTTTTT. Its protein product is CASRRGEGGEKLFF.

The chain recombines TRBV19 with TRBJ2-3; the match to TRBD2 covers 7 bases. V trimming: 4 bases; J trimming: 6 bases; junction bases outside the gene matches: 10. There are 15 residues in the CDR3. Per the germline V gene, CDR1 is LNHDA and CDR2 is SQIVND (reference sequence). The CDR3 nucleotides are TGTGCCAGTAGTACCTATTGGACTAGTGCCGATACGCAGTATTTT. It translates to CASSTYWTSADTQYF.

As concerns this clone: This same CDR3 is encoded by further DNA sequences in the sample. The gene calls are TRBV7-9 and TRBJ2-2; possible D gene TRBD2, 5 bases. CDR1 is SEHNR, CDR2 FQNEAQ, per germline (reference sequence). Trimming took 3 bases from V and 8 from J, leaving 7 bases between them. This CDR3 comprises 12 residues. CDR3 residues: CASSLLAGELFF. DNA of the CDR3: TGTGCCAGCAGCTTGCTAGCTGGGGAGCTGTTTTTT.

The V and J genes are TRBV28 and TRBJ1-2; the D is unclear. Trimming took off 6 bases at V and 4 bases at J, with 9 bases between the two ends. The CDR3 runs to 12 residues. The germline V gene encodes CDR1 MDHEN and CDR2 SYDVKM. The CDR3 sequence: CASRPSTYGYTF. The CDR3 region has the DNA TGTGCCAGCAGACCTAGCACCTATGGCTACACCTTC.